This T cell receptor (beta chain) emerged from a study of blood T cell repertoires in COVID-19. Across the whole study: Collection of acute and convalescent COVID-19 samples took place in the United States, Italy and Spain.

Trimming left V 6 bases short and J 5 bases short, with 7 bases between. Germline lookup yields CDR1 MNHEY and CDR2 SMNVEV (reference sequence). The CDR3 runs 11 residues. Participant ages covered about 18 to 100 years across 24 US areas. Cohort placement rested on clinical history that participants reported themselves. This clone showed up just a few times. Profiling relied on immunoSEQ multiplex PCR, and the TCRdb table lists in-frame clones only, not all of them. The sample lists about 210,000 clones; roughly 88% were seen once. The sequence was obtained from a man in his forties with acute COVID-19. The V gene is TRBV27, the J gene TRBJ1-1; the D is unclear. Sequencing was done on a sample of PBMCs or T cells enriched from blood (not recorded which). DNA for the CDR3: TGTGCCAGCAGAGCCCGAACTGAAGCTTTCTTT. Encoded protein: CASRARTEAFF.